This T cell receptor beta chain was captured in a study of T cell repertoires in cytomegalovirus infection. Study conclusions and caveats: CMV-specific TCR beta clonotypes restricted by HLA-C were the ones dominating the ex vivo response. Summed frequency of public TCR beta families distinguished CMV carriers with the relevant HLA.

This clonotype showed up many times. Antigen: not known. This CDR3 has 17 amino acids. V was shortened by 0 bases and J by 0 bases, with 10 bases between the two germline ends. The germline V gene has CDR1 SGHKS and CDR2 YYEKEE (reference sequence). Each CDR3 protein gets one entry after TCRdb re-called the reads with MiXCR. This repertoire shows about 600,000 distinct CDR3 sequences, approximately 25% found once; its top ten account for 8%. This clonotype was sampled from a human donor in good health (CMV status not recorded). Some clones in this sample may be carry-over from other donors' samples. Sequencing was done on a sample of CD8+ T cells from PBMCs. The chain combines TRBV5-5 with TRBJ2-6; D is uncertain. The CDR3 reads CASSLVGSYSGANVLTF. The CDR3 DNA is TGTGCCAGCAGCTTGGTTGGGTCCTACTCTGGGGCCAACGTCCTGACTTTC.